Below, 28 T cell receptor beta chains from the same sample are listed, as sequenced in a study of T cells in Graves' hyperthyroidism and ophthalmopathy. TCR beta CDR3 regions were amplified from RNA transcripts. The HTBI primer set served for first-round RT-PCR of the TCR CDR3. Each CDR3 protein gets one entry after TCRdb re-called the multiplex PCR reads with MiXCR. In the table there are some 620,000 distinct CDR3 sequences, 15% to 20% of which are singletons. The sequenced sample was blood. Source of these receptors: a woman in her twenties or thirties with Graves' hyperthyroidism.

Notes on this clonotype: Relative to the germline gene, one junction end is altered; a read error may explain this. The chain employs TRBV6-1 and TRBJ1-4, with D perhaps TRBD1 (5 bases). CDR1 and CDR2 from the germline V gene are MNHNS and SASEGT. The CDR3 sequence is 15 residues long. Written as DNA, the CDR3 is TGTGCCGGCAGTGAACTGACAGTGCCGGGTGAAAAACTGTTTTTT. Amino acids: CAGSELTVPGEKLFF.

As regards this clonotype: This could be a read error, since a much larger clone is one nucleotide away. The rearrangement links TRBV7-2 to TRBJ2-1; D possibly corresponds to TRBD1 (5 bases). The J call may not be correct, given that the DNA end is closer to TRBJ2-7. CDR1 is SGHTA, CDR2 FQGNSA, per germline. The length of the CDR3 is 15 residues. The CDR3 protein is CASSLGNQGYNEQYF. The CDR3 coding sequence is TGTGCCAGCAGCTTAGGCAATCAGGGCTACAATGAGCAGTACTTC.

This rearrangement joins TRBV7-8 to TRBJ1-2; a possible D gene is TRBD1 (6 bases). With 7 bases removed from V and 8 bases from J, the gap between germline ends came to 14 bases. The CDR3 runs to 12 residues. Germline CDR1 reads SGHVS; CDR2 reads FQNEAQ. The CDR3 bases are TGTGCCAGCACCGAGGCGGGGGCGGGCTACACCTTC. Protein sequence: CASTEAGAGYTF.

This clonotype was found many times. The chain combines TRBV20-1 with TRBJ1-4; D perhaps matches TRBD1 (6 bases). The CDR3 is made up of 14 amino acids. Germline loops: CDR1 DFQATT, CDR2 SNEGSKA (reference sequence). Trimming took off 0 bases at V and 4 bases at J, with 9 bases between the two ends. The CDR3 DNA follows: TGCAGTGCTAGAGATGGACAGAATAATGAAAAACTGTTTTTT. It translates to CSARDGQNNEKLFF.

This clonotype occurred a few times. This chain connects TRBV30 to TRBJ1-5; TRBD1 aligns across 8 bases. This CDR3 has 13 residues. Germline lookup yields CDR1 GTSNPN and CDR2 SVGIG (reference sequence). Trimming at V came to 6 bases and at J to 6 bases, leaving 7 bases not matched to a gene. The CDR3 DNA sequence: TGTGCCTGCGCGACAGGGGTAGGTCAGCCCCAGCATTTT. It specifies CACATGVGQPQHF.

This clonotype appeared many times. The chain has TRBV6-2 or TRBV6-3 and TRBJ1-1, with D maybe TRBD1 (6 bases). The CDR3 sequence is 15 residues long. CDR1 is MNHEY, CDR2 SVGEGT, per germline. Trimming shortened V by 2 bases and J by 2 bases, and 12 bases separated the two germline ends. The CDR3 loop is CASSYGRGQNTEAFF. The CDR3 nucleotides are TGTGCCAGCAGTTACGGTCGGGGGCAAAACACTGAAGCTTTCTTT.

The chain employs TRBV19 and TRBJ2-2; D is perhaps TRBD1 (5 bases). This CDR3 has 14 residues. V lost 2 bases, J lost 3 bases, and 7 bases lay in between. Germline V gene data show CDR1 as LNHDA and CDR2 as SQIVND (reference sequence). CDR3 sequence reads: CASSISRDTGELFF. The CDR3 nucleotides read TGTGCCAGTAGTATAAGCAGGGACACCGGGGAGCTGTTTTTT.

This clonotype was observed at least ten times. CDR3 in amino acids: CASGSYEQYF. CDR3 coding DNA: TGTGCCAGCGGATCCTACGAGCAGTACTTC. J is TRBJ2-7 and V is TRBV12-3 or TRBV12-4, with no clear D. The CDR3 is made up of 10 amino acids. V was clipped by 8 bases and J by 1 base, with 3 bases between them.

This clonotype was recorded a few times. This sequence joins TRBV20-1 and TRBJ1-2; TRBD1 matches 9 bases. This CDR3 contains 14 residues. The J segment lost 9 bases and the V segment lost 0 bases, leaving 8 bases of the junction unmatched. Per the germline V gene, CDR1 is DFQATT and CDR2 is SNEGSKA (reference sequence). Written as DNA, the CDR3 is TGCAGTGCTAGAGACACCACGACAGGGGGGAGCTACACCTTC. Encoded protein: CSARDTTTGGSYTF.

The J gene is TRBJ2-5, the V gene TRBV9; D ambiguous. This CDR3 has 13 amino acids. Germline loops: CDR1 SGDLS, CDR2 YYNGEE. The germline V and J ends were trimmed by 2 bases and 4 bases, with 9 bases remaining between them. The CDR3 protein is CASSVDLGETQYF. The CDR3, as DNA: TGTGCCAGCAGCGTCGACCTTGGAGAGACCCAGTACTTC.

This clonotype has more than one count but fewer than ten. The chain links TRBV6-2 or TRBV6-3 to TRBJ2-6; D not resolved. Germline values: CDR1 MNHEY, CDR2 SVGEGT. V gave up 6 bases and J gave up 6 bases, with 12 bases separating them. The CDR3 totals 14 residues. Here the CDR3 reads CASRTSGMANVLTF. For the CDR3, the DNA is TGTGCCAGCAGGACATCTGGGATGGCCAACGTCCTGACTTTC.

This clonotype was counted ten times or more. The rearrangement joins TRBV6-5 to TRBJ2-5, with TRBD2 matching 7 bases. CDR3 size: 15 residues. With V trimmed by 2 bases and J by 5 bases, 8 bases remained unmatched. Germline assignment: CDR1 MNHEY and CDR2 SVGAGI. The CDR3 loop reads CASSYQRGVEETQYF. Written as DNA, the CDR3 is TGTGCCAGCAGTTACCAGCGGGGCGTGGAGGAGACCCAGTACTTC.

This clonotype has ten or more counts. The genes are TRBV7-3 and TRBJ2-1; 15 bases fit TRBD2. Germline CDR1 SGHTA, CDR2 FQGTGA. This CDR3 is built from 15 residues. V lost 6 bases, J lost 9 bases, and 6 bases stayed unmatched. The CDR3 sequence is CASSPGLAGGLEQFF. The CDR3 DNA reads TGTGCCAGCAGTCCGGGACTAGCGGGAGGTCTTGAGCAGTTCTTC.

This clonotype was counted at least ten times. The chain is built from TRBV10-3 and TRBJ2-3; the D is unclear. The V and J ends lost 3 bases and 2 bases respectively, with 12 bases between them. The CDR3 runs 15 residues. Germline-derived CDR1 and CDR2 are ENHRY and SYGVKD. The CDR3 DNA reads TGTGCCATCAGTGATCCCAGAACATTCACAGATACGCAGTATTTT. Translated: CAISDPRTFTDTQYF.

This clonotype was observed a handful of times. This rearrangement joins TRBV7-2 to TRBJ2-7; perhaps D is TRBD1 or TRBD2 (7 bases each). V was trimmed by 5 bases and J by 3 bases, leaving 17 bases between them. CDR3 length: 15 residues. Germline lookup yields CDR1 SGHTA and CDR2 FQGNSA. Written as DNA, the CDR3 is TGTGCCAGCAGCGGCAGACAGGGAGGGGTCTACGAGCAGTACTTC. This gives the protein CASSGRQGGVYEQYF.

This clonotype was seen repeatedly, ten times or more. V gene TRBV7-2 combines with J gene TRBJ2-3, with 10 bases lining up with TRBD2. V was pared by 8 bases and J by 6 bases, with 8 bases of the junction left unmatched. This CDR3 is 14 amino acids long. Germline-derived CDR1 and CDR2 are SGHTA and FQGNSA. DNA for the CDR3: TGTGCCAGCGGAGCGGGAGGGGGGGTGGATACGCAGTATTTT. Protein sequence: CASGAGGGVDTQYF.

Only a few counts were recorded for this clonotype. J is TRBJ2-1 and V is TRBV19, with 8 bases matching TRBD1. CDR3 size: 16 residues. V shed 3 bases and J 3 bases; nucleotides not matched to a gene: 7. In germline, CDR1 is LNHDA, CDR2 SQIVND (reference sequence). The CDR3 sequence: CASSIYQGAYYNEQFF. The DNA for the CDR3 is TGTGCCAGTAGTATTTATCAGGGGGCTTACTACAATGAGCAGTTCTTC.

The chain links TRBV2 to TRBJ1-5, with D possibly being TRBD1 (6 bases). This CDR3 spans 13 amino acids. Trimming took 9 bases from V and 7 from J, leaving 16 bases between them. Germline loops: CDR1 SNHLY, CDR2 FYNNEI. Here the CDR3 DNA reads TGTGCCAGTGCAGGGGAGGAAGTGCAGCCCCAGCATTTT. Amino acids: CASAGEEVQPQHF.

The CDR3 bases are TGCAGCGTTGCCGGGGGGGAATTCACAGATACGCAGTATTTT. The encoded protein is CSVAGGEFTDTQYF. This chain uses TRBV29-1 with TRBJ2-3, with 8 bases matching TRBD2. The trim removed 4 bases at V and 2 bases at J, leaving 5 bases unmatched. The V gene's germline CDR1 is SQVTM and CDR2 ANQGSEA. The CDR3 contains 14 residues.

The rearrangement uses TRBV6-2 or TRBV6-3 and TRBJ1-5, with D perhaps TRBD1 (5 bases). Trimming stripped 7 bases from V and 0 bases from J, with 16 bases between. Germline lookup yields CDR1 MNHEY and CDR2 SVGEGT. The CDR3 contains 16 residues. CDR3 region: CASISQEQASNQPQHF. CDR3 DNA: TGTGCCAGCATCTCCCAGGAACAGGCTAGCAATCAGCCCCAGCATTTT.

This clonotype was counted a few times. J is TRBJ2-3 and V is TRBV6-1, with 11 bases fitting TRBD1. Germline V lookup: CDR1 MNHNS, CDR2 SASEGT. V lost 6 bases and J lost 4; bases outside the gene matches: 9. CDR3 size: 16 residues. Here the CDR3 DNA reads TGTGCCAGCAGGGCCTCGGACAGGGGGCGGGCAGATACGCAGTATTTT. Translating it yields CASRASDRGRADTQYF.

This clonotype has ten or more counts. The chain joins TRBV20-1 to TRBJ1-5; tentative D call: TRBD1 (5 bases). V was shortened by 4 bases and J by 0 bases, with 16 bases between the two germline ends. The CDR3 runs to 16 residues. Germline CDR1 reads DFQATT; CDR2 reads SNEGSKA (reference sequence). CDR3 loop: CSAIQENVLSNQPQHF. CDR3 in DNA: TGCAGTGCTATACAGGAGAACGTCCTTAGCAATCAGCCCCAGCATTTT.

This clonotype was observed many times. This chain joins TRBV7-2 and TRBJ2-3; tentatively, D is TRBD2 (6 bases). The CDR3 totals 15 residues. The germline V and J ends were trimmed by 1 base and 3 bases, with 11 bases remaining between them. The germline V gene has CDR1 SGHTA and CDR2 FQGNSA. CDR3 residues: CASSLVGRGTDTQYF. In DNA, the CDR3 is TGTGCCAGCAGCTTAGTCGGGAGAGGGACAGATACGCAGTATTTT.

This chain connects TRBV10-2 to TRBJ2-4; D remains ambiguous. There are 13 residues in the CDR3. V was cut by 3 bases and J by 8 bases, with 11 bases left in between. Per the germline V gene, CDR1 is WSHSY and CDR2 is SAAADI. CDR3 protein: CASSETIKHIQYF. DNA of the CDR3: TGCGCCAGCAGTGAAACGATTAAGCACATTCAGTACTTC.

The gene calls are TRBV6-9 and TRBJ1-5; D not certain. Between the trimmed V and J ends, which lost 3 bases and 7 bases, there was a span of 10 bases. Germline CDR1 MNHGY, CDR2 SVAAGI. This CDR3 has 13 residues. The CDR3 DNA reads as TGTGCCAGCAGTTACACGACGGGCCAGCCCCAGCATTTT. Its translation is CASSYTTGQPQHF.

This clonotype was detected ten times or more. The chain links TRBV7-2 to TRBJ2-1, with D uncertain. The length of the CDR3 is 12 residues. Germline assignment: CDR1 SGHTA and CDR2 FQGNSA. Trimming removed 8 bases from V and 3 bases from J, with 8 bases in between. In DNA form, the CDR3 reads TGTGCCAGCTGGACCAGCTACAATGAGCAGTTCTTC. Amino acid sequence: CASWTSYNEQFF.

This chain uses TRBV29-1 with TRBJ2-7; TRBD2 matches at 9 bases. After removal of 5 bases from V and 0 bases from J, the junction contained 8 bases not matched to a gene. CDR3 length equals 15 residues. The V gene's germline CDR1 is SQVTM and CDR2 ANQGSEA. The chain's CDR3 is CSVFGLAGSSYEQYF. In nucleotides, the CDR3 is TGCAGCGTTTTCGGGCTAGCGGGAAGCTCCTACGAGCAGTACTTC.

The chain carries TRBV5-1 and TRBJ2-3; 9 bases line up with TRBD1. V lost 4 bases, J lost 2 bases, and 5 bases stayed unmatched. Germline values: CDR1 SGHRS, CDR2 YFSETQ. This CDR3 region has 15 residues. The DNA for the CDR3 is TGCGCCAGCAGCAGACGGACAGGGGACACAGATACGCAGTATTTT. Translating gives CASSRRTGDTDTQYF.